The 18 T cell receptor beta chains below were found in one sample sequenced in a study of OX40 agonist ivuxolimab in advanced cancers. Generated by immunoSEQ multiplex PCR, the TCRdb table keeps only in-frame clones and is missing some. This table holds some 140,000 clones, about 93% found once. The sample in question was CD4+ or CD8+ T cells sorted from blood, obtained in a trial of the OX40 agonist ivuxolimab. These receptors were collected from an adult with an advanced solid tumor such as melanoma, head and neck, liver or kidney cancer.

The chain couples TRBV4-3 to TRBJ2-7; D may match TRBD1 or TRBD2 (5 bases each). Looked up from germline, CDR1 is LGHNA and CDR2 is YSLEER. Trimming stripped 1 base from V and 3 bases from J, with 10 bases between. This CDR3 is built from 14 residues. In DNA, the CDR3 is TGCGCCAGCAGCCAAGGTGGGACCAACTACGAGCAGTACTTC. Translated: CASSQGGTNYEQYF.

The chain couples TRBV15 to TRBJ1-4, with 8 bases aligning to TRBD1. CDR3 length equals 12 residues. CDR1 is LNHNV and CDR2 is YYDKDF in the germline V gene (reference sequence). Unmatched junction bases numbered 7, after V lost 5 bases and J lost 14 bases. In nucleotides, the CDR3 is TGTGCCACCAGCCCAGTGGACAGGGTGCTGTTTTTT. The encoded protein is CATSPVDRVLFF.

This sequence joins TRBV6-6 and TRBJ1-5; no clear D gene. V was pared by 2 bases and J by 2 bases, with 10 bases between. Per the germline V gene, CDR1 is MNHNY and CDR2 is SVGAGI (reference sequence). The length of the CDR3 is 15 residues. DNA of the CDR3: TGTGCCAGCAGTTACCACTTGGCGGGCAATCAGCCCCAGCATTTT. Its protein product is CASSYHLAGNQPQHF.

This clone was counted once. The rearrangement joins TRBV4-1 to TRBJ2-2; D ambiguous. The CDR3 totals 15 residues. Trimming left V 2 bases short and J 3 bases short, with 10 bases between. Germline V gene sequence: CDR1 MGHRA, CDR2 YSYEKL. This CDR3 reads CASSQSWTDTGELFF. In DNA form, the CDR3 reads TGCGCCAGCAGCCAATCCTGGACGGACACCGGGGAGCTGTTTTTT.

The chain links TRBV30 to TRBJ2-6; the D is unclear. CDR3 length equals 17 residues. Between the trimmed V and J ends, which lost 2 bases and 0 bases, there was a span of 14 bases. Germline CDR1 reads GTSNPN; CDR2 reads SVGIG (reference sequence). In DNA, the CDR3 is TGTGCCTGGAGTACCTTACTTCTGAGCTCTGGGGCCAACGTCCTGACTTTC. Its translation is CAWSTLLLSSGANVLTF.

The genes are TRBV5-6 and TRBJ2-2; a weak D match, TRBD2 (6 bases). The CDR3 length is 17 residues. V was clipped by 6 bases and J by 7 bases, with 25 bases between them. Germline values: CDR1 SGHDT, CDR2 YYEEEE. The CDR3 DNA is TGTGCCAGCAACCCCTCCCGGGACTTATACATGAGCGGGGAGCTGTTTTTT. It yields the protein CASNPSRDLYMSGELFF. The full variable domain, in which reference TRBV5-6 and TRBJ2-2 provide the parts outside the CDR3, is DAGVTQSPTHLIKTRGQQVTLRCSPKSGHDTVSWYQQALGQGPQFIFQYYEEEERQRGNFPDRFSGHQFPNYSSELNVNALLLGDSALYLCASNPSRDLYMSGELFFGEGSRLTVL.

This clone was observed a single time. The V gene is TRBV5-4, the J gene TRBJ2-2, with 11 bases that match TRBD1. CDR1 and CDR2 from the germline V gene are SGHNT and YYREEE (reference sequence). V dropped 3 bases and J dropped 7; count of bases not matched to a gene: 5. CDR3 size: 15 residues. The CDR3 loop reads CASSWTGGAVGELFF. The CDR3 DNA reads as TGTGCCAGCAGCTGGACAGGGGGCGCCGTCGGGGAGCTGTTTTTT.

V usage is TRBV7-2 and J usage is TRBJ2-7; the match to TRBD1 covers 10 bases. Germline V gives CDR1 SGHTA, CDR2 FQGNSA. The ends lost 5 bases at V and 5 bases at J; junction bases unmatched: 9. CDR3 length: 15 amino acids. Here the CDR3 DNA reads TGTGCCAGCAGCGCGTCCGGGACAGGGGTCAACGAGCAGTACTTC. Its translation: CASSASGTGVNEQYF.

The J gene is TRBJ2-7, the V gene TRBV11-2, with 11 bases identical to TRBD1. CDR3 length: 15 residues. Trimming at V came to 4 bases and at J to 3 bases, leaving 5 bases not matched to a gene. Germline-derived CDR1 and CDR2 are SGHAT and FQNNGV. This CDR3 reads CASSSAGTGGYEQYF. The DNA for the CDR3 is TGTGCCAGCAGCTCCGCCGGGACAGGGGGCTACGAGCAGTACTTC.

This clone was seen once. For the CDR3, the DNA is TGTGCCAGCAGCACACCGACCTCACTAGCTACCGAGCAGTACTTC. Translating it yields CASSTPTSLATEQYF. This chain links TRBV5-4 with TRBJ2-7; D perhaps matches TRBD2 (6 bases). Trimming removed 4 bases from V and 6 bases from J, with 20 bases in between. Per germline, CDR1 SGHNT and CDR2 YYREEE (reference sequence). There are 15 residues in the CDR3. Based on the CDR3 plus reference TRBV5-4 and TRBJ2-7, the full variable domain is ETGVTQSPTHLIKTRGQQVTLRCSSQSGHNTVSWYQQALGQGPQFIFQYYREEENGRGNFPPRFSGLQFPNYSSELNVNALELDDSALYLCASSTPTSLATEQYFGPGTRLTVT.

As regards this clone: The germline gene is not matched at one end of the junction; a read error may be the cause. V is TRBV9 and J is TRBJ1-2; perhaps TRBD1 as D (5 bases). The CDR3 sequence is 12 residues long. Germline CDR1 SGDLS, CDR2 YYNGEE. The CDR3 nucleotides read TGTGCCTGCAGCACTCTCGACAGATCCTACACCTTC. Its protein is CACSTLDRSYTF.

The rearrangement uses TRBV2 and TRBJ2-1, with 8 positions matching TRBD2. V lost 7 bases to trimming and J lost 6 bases; unmatched junction nucleotides: 8. The V gene's germline CDR1 is SNHLY and CDR2 FYNNEI. This CDR3 comprises 14 residues. The CDR3: CASNGGGRLNEQFF. The CDR3 bases are TGTGCCAGCAACGGAGGCGGGAGGCTCAATGAGCAGTTCTTC. The complete variable domain, with remaining parts taken from reference TRBV2 and TRBJ2-1, reads EPEVTQTPSHQVTQMGQEVILRCVPISNHLYFYWYRQILGQKVEFLVSFYNNEISEKSEIFDDQFSVERPDGSNFTLKIRSTKLEDSAMYFCASNGGGRLNEQFFGPGTRLTVL.

The rearrangement joins TRBV7-9 to TRBJ2-7, with D tentatively TRBD2 (5 bases). The length of the CDR3 is 14 residues. Trimming took off 7 bases at V and 3 bases at J, with 16 bases between the two ends. CDR1 is SEHNR and CDR2 is FQNEAQ in the germline V gene (reference sequence). For the CDR3, the DNA is TGTGCCAGCACCGTCGCAACGGGATTCTACGAGCAGTACTTC. Translated: CASTVATGFYEQYF.

The chain employs TRBV19 and TRBJ2-1; 8 nucleotides match TRBD2. This CDR3 contains 15 residues. The germline V gene encodes CDR1 LNHDA and CDR2 SQIVND (reference sequence). With V trimmed by 5 bases and J by 6 bases, 9 bases remained unmatched. The CDR3 region is CASSPQGLVFNEQFF. CDR3 coding DNA: TGTGCCAGTAGTCCGCAGGGACTAGTTTTCAATGAGCAGTTCTTC.

V and J are TRBV19 and TRBJ1-2; D might be TRBD1 (5 bases). Germline V lookup: CDR1 LNHDA, CDR2 SQIVND (reference sequence). The CDR3 consists of 17 residues. Trimming shortened V by 8 bases and J by 3 bases, and 25 bases separated the two germline ends. The CDR3 loop reads CASRLSTGGAGDYGYTF. As DNA, the CDR3 is TGTGCCAGTCGACTCTCAACGGGAGGGGCTGGCGACTATGGCTACACCTTC.

The CDR3 loop is CAISTPLAGSTDTQYF. The CDR3 DNA reads as TGTGCCATCAGCACCCCCCTAGCGGGAAGCACAGATACGCAGTATTTT. This chain joins TRBV10-3 and TRBJ2-3; 9 bases align to TRBD2. V lost 6 bases, J lost 0 bases, and 7 bases stayed unmatched. This CDR3 region has 16 residues. Germline-derived CDR1 and CDR2 are ENHRY and SYGVKD.

The chain is built from TRBV19 and TRBJ1-1, with 8 nucleotides matching TRBD1. V dropped 7 bases and J dropped 5; count of bases not matched to a gene: 12. Germline lookup yields CDR1 LNHDA and CDR2 SQIVND (reference sequence). This CDR3 contains 15 residues. This CDR3 reads CASIPRSRGHTEAFF. In DNA form, the CDR3 reads TGTGCCAGTATTCCTAGGAGCAGGGGGCATACTGAAGCTTTCTTT.

This clone has a single count. In DNA, the CDR3 is TGTGCCAGCAGCGTAGCAGGGGAAGTTGCTTCACCCCTCCACTTT. Translated: CASSVAGEVASPLHF. The chain couples TRBV9 to TRBJ1-6, with D perhaps matching TRBD1 (6 bases). The CDR3 covers 15 residues. Trimming removed 0 bases from V and 9 bases from J, with 13 bases in between. Germline-derived CDR1 and CDR2 are SGDLS and YYNGEE.